This TCR beta chain derives from a study of early T cells in non-severe SARS-CoV-2 infection. As for the study in general: Bulk RNA taken from unsorted whole blood was sequenced, leaving chains unpaired.

Per the germline V gene, CDR1 is MNHEY and CDR2 is SVGEGT. The CDR3 length is 15 residues. V dropped 5 bases and J dropped 2 bases, with 10 bases sitting between them. Whole-study results and caveats: CD4 and private specificities were missed by VDJdb matching, which favored anti-spike CD8 responses.

Concerning this clonotype: Its antigen remains unknown.

Individually, cDNA molecules had unique molecular identifiers attached to them. TCRdb re-called the 5' RACE reads with MiXCR, one entry per CDR3 protein. Among some 25,000 distinct CDR3 sequences listed, around 4% were seen once. The origin of this receptor is an adult who was a healthcare worker with PCR-confirmed SARS-CoV-2 infection or an uninfected control (not recorded which). The V gene is TRBV6-2 or TRBV6-3, the J gene TRBJ2-6; D not resolved. The sample taken for sequencing was whole blood. The CDR3 loop is CASSPPVAGANVLTF. The CDR3 nucleotides are TGTGCCAGCAGTCCTCCGGTGGCTGGGGCCAACGTCCTGACTTTC.